These T cell receptor beta chains were read from a single sample in a study of CD8+ T cells in alopecia areata. Generated by immunoSEQ multiplex PCR, the TCRdb table keeps only in-frame clones and is missing some. In the table there are 150,000 to 200,000 clones, 60% of which are singletons. Sequencing used CD4+ T cells sorted from blood, obtained at week 24, from a patient treated with tofacitinib. These receptors were obtained from a human donor with alopecia areata. Both conserved end residues are part of each CDR3. The D gene is left open where the match is weak. Clone size appears in some rows only: once, few, many, or a class for an expanded clone.

J gene,clone size,V gene,D gene,CDR3 DNA,CDR3 protein
TRBJ2-7,.,TRBV7-2,TRBD1,TGTGCCAGCAGCCTAGACAGGGGGATCTACGAGCAGTACTTC,CASSLDRGIYEQYF
TRBJ1-2,.,TRBV29-1,.,TGCAGCGTTGAGAAGCAGGAAAACTATGGCTACACCTTC,CSVEKQENYGYTF
TRBJ1-2,.,TRBV30,.,TGTGCCTGGAGGCAAAGGGACGATGGCTACACCTTC,CAWRQRDDGYTF
TRBJ2-7,few,TRBV29-1,TRBD1,TGCAGCGTCGCGGGACAGGGGGTGGGAGAGCAGTACTTC,CSVAGQGVGEQYF
TRBJ2-5,.,TRBV7-2,TRBD2,TGTGCCAGCAGCGCTAGACTAGCGGGGGGGCATGGGACCCAGTACTTC,CASSARLAGGHGTQYF
TRBJ2-1,.,TRBV5-6,.,TGTGCCAGCAGCTTCATTGGAAATGAGCAGTTCTTC,CASSFIGNEQFF
TRBJ1-4,.,TRBV30,.,TGTGCCTGGAGTGTAAGTGCGACAGTGGAAAAACTGTTTTTT,CAWSVSATVEKLFF
TRBJ2-5,many,TRBV5-5,TRBD1,TGTGCCAGCAGCCTTGGGACAGGGAAAGGAGAGACCCAGTACTTC,CASSLGTGKGETQYF
TRBJ1-5,.,TRBV6-1,.,TGTGCCAGCAGTGAAGGGATACCCCGGGATCAGCCCCAGCATTTT,CASSEGIPRDQPQHF
TRBJ1-4,.,TRBV10-3,.,TGTGCCATCGGGTCGGAGAATGAAAAACTGTTTTTT,CAIGSENEKLFF
TRBJ2-3,once,TRBV7-2,.,TGTGCCAGCAGCTCAAGGGCGTCAGATACGCAGTATTTT,CASSSRASDTQYF
TRBJ1-2,few,TRBV29-1,.,TGCAGCGTAGGGACTAACTATGGCTACACCTTC,CSVGTNYGYTF
TRBJ1-5,.,TRBV2,.,TGTGCCAGCGCTGGGACTGCTAAGTATCAGCCCCAGCATTTT,CASAGTAKYQPQHF
TRBJ1-1,.,TRBV5-1,TRBD1,TGCGCCAGCAGCTTGATGACACAGGGGGACACTGAAGCTTTCTTT,CASSLMTQGDTEAFF
TRBJ2-1,.,TRBV15,.,TGTGCCACCAGCAGGAACAGGGACGGAAGATACAATGAGCAGTTCTTC,CATSRNRDGRYNEQFF
TRBJ1-2,.,TRBV29-1,TRBD1,TGCAGCGTTGTGGGAACGACAGGGGGCGCGGGCTACACCTTC,CSVVGTTGGAGYTF
TRBJ2-1,many,TRBV5-1,.,TGCGCCAGCACCCCAGATCCGGGGTCGGACAATGAGCAGTTCTTC,CASTPDPGSDNEQFF
TRBJ1-2,.,TRBV7-9,.,TGTGCCAGCAGCTTTGGCCAGAATAACTATGGCTACACCTTC,CASSFGQNNYGYTF
TRBJ2-4,.,TRBV7-9,.,TGTGCCAGCAGCTTAGACACGGGCATTCAGTACTTC,CASSLDTGIQYF
TRBJ2-3,.,TRBV6-5,.,TGTGCCAGCAGTACCCGGGACAGCACAGATACGCAGTATTTT,CASSTRDSTDTQYF
TRBJ2-6,.,TRBV7-9,.,TGTGCCAGCAGCTTCTACGGGGGAACTGGGGCCAACGTCCTGACTTTC,CASSFYGGTGANVLTF
TRBJ1-5,.,TRBV7-2,.,TGTGCCAGCAGCTTGGAAGTGGTCAATCAGCCCCAGCATTTT,CASSLEVVNQPQHF
TRBJ1-2,.,TRBV9,.,TGTGCCAGCAGCTCCACGGGAGGCTGGTACACCTTC,CASSSTGGWYTF